One T cell receptor beta chain is described in this entry. Antigen specificity is unknown. The data stem from a study of T cell clones after liver transplantation. Turning to the study itself: Liver transplant recipients had immunosuppression withdrawal attempted within 2 years. Patients counted as tolerant after at least one year off all immunosuppression, enzymes not exceeding twice normal.

Study-level results: Low donor cell numbers restricted donor-reactive repertoire measurement in a couple of subjects.

Some clones are missing from TCRdb's copy, which holds only in-frame ones; the method was immunoSEQ multiplex PCR. The sample lists about 72,000 clones, around 90% occurring once. The source was CD4+ T cells from blood, collected before liver transplant. This TCR came from a human donor who received a liver transplant.

In DNA, the CDR3 is TGCAGCGTCCGACTAGCGGCGAACACCGGGGAGCTGTTTTTT. Translation: CSVRLAANTGELFF. V usage is TRBV29-1 and J usage is TRBJ2-2, with 9 positions matching TRBD2. CDR1 and CDR2 (germline): SQVTM, ANQGSEA. The CDR3 extends over 14 amino acids. The V segment lost 6 bases and the J segment 0 bases; nucleotides outside the gene matches: 2.